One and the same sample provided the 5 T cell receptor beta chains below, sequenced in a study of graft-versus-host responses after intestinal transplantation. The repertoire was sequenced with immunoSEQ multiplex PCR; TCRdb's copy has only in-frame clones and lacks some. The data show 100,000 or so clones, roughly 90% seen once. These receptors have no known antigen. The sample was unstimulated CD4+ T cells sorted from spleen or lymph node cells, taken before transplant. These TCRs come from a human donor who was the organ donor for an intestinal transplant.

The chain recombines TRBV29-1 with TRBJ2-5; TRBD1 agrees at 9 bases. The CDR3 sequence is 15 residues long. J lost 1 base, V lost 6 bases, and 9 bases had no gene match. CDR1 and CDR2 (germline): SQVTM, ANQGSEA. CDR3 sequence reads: CSVVPGTGFQETQYF. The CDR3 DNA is TGCAGCGTCGTACCCGGGACAGGGTTCCAAGAGACCCAGTACTTC.

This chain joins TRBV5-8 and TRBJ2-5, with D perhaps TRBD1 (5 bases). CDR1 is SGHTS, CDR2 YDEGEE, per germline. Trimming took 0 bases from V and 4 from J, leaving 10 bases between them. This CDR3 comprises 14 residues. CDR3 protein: CASSLGQPRETQYF. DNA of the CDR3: TGTGCCAGCAGCTTGGGACAGCCTCGAGAGACCCAGTACTTC.

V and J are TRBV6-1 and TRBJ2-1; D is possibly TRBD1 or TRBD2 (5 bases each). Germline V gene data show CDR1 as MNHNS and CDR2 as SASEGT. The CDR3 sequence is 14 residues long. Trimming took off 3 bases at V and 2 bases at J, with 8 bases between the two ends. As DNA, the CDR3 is TGTGCCAGCAGTGACGGGACGGCCTACAATGAGCAGTTCTTC. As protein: CASSDGTAYNEQFF.

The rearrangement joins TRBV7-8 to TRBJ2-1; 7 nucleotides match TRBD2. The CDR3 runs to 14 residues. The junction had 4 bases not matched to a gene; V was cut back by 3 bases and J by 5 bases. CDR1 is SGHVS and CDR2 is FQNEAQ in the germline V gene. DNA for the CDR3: TGTGCCAGCAGCTTGTGGGACTACAACAATGAGCAGTTCTTC. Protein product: CASSLWDYNNEQFF.

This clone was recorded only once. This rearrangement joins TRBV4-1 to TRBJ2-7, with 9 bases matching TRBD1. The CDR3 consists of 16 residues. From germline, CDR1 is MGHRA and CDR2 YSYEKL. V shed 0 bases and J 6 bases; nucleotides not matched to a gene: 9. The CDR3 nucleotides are TGCGCCAGCAGCCAAGAAAGGACAGGGGAACTTGGCGAGCAGTACTTC. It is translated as CASSQERTGELGEQYF.